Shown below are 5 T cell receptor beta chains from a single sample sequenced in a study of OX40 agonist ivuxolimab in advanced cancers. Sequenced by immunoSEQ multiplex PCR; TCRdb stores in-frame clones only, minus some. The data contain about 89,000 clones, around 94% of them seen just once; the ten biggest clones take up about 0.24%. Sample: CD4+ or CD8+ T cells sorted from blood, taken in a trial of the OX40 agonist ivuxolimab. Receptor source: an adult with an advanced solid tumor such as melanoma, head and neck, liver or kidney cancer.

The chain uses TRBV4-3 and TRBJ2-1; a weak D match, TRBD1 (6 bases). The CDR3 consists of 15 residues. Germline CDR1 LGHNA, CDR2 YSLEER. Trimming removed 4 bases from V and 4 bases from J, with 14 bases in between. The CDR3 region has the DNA TGCGCCAGCAGCCCATCAGGGGCAGGGTACAATGAGCAGTTCTTC. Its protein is CASSPSGAGYNEQFF.

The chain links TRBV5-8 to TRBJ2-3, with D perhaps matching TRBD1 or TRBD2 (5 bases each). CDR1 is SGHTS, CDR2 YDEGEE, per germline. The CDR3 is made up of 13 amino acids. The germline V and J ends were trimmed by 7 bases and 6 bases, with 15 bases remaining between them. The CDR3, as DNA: TGTGCCAGCTTTTGGTCAGGGACCGATACGCAGTATTTT. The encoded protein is CASFWSGTDTQYF.

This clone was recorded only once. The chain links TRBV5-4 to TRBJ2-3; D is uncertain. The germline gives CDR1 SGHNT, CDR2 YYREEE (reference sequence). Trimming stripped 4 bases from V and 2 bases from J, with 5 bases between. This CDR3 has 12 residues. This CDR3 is CASSQNTDTQYF. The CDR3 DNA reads TGTGCCAGCAGCCAAAACACAGATACGCAGTATTTT.

CDR3 in DNA: TGTGCCAGCAGCTCACTAGCGGGAGGGCCTAAGGACGGGGAGCTGTTTTTT. Its translation is CASSSLAGGPKDGELFF. The chain carries TRBV7-6 and TRBJ2-2; 13 bases line up with TRBD2. Losses at the gene ends were 4 bases for V and 7 bases for J; bases not matched to a gene: 9. This CDR3 has 17 residues. Germline V gene lookup returns CDR1 SGHVS and CDR2 FNYEAQ.

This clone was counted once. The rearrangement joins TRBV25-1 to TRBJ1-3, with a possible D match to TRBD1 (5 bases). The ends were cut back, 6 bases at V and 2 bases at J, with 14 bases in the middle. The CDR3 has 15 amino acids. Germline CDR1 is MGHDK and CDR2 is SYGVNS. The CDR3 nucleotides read TGTGCCAGCAGGATTGGGGGGTCGGCTGGAAACACCATATATTTT. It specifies CASRIGGSAGNTIYF. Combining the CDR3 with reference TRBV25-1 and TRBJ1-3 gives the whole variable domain EADIYQTPRYLVIGTGKKITLECSQTMGHDKMYWYQQDPGMELHLIHYSYGVNSTEKGDLSSESTVSRIRTEHFPLTLESARPSHTSQYLCASRIGGSAGNTIYFGEGSWLTVV.